The entry below describes one TCR beta chain. This CDR3 region has 16 residues. Trimming cost V 2 bases and J 7 bases; bases outside gene matches: 11. The germline CDR1 and CDR2 sequences are SGHRS and YFSETQ. This record belongs to a study of control samples from healthy donors and cancer patients. The method was immunoSEQ multiplex PCR; TCRdb's version includes in-frame clones alone and lacks a portion of them. The sample has about 210,000 clones, and its top ten clones hold approximately 2.2%. The receptor's source is a woman in her 30s in good health. Sequencing was done on a sample of blood. The V and J genes are TRBV5-1 and TRBJ2-5, with 10 bases matching TRBD1. In DNA form, the CDR3 reads TGCGCCAGCAGCTTCGATGACAGGGGGCGCGGGGGGACCCAGTACTTC. Its translation: CASSFDDRGRGGTQYF.